This T cell receptor (beta chain) was retrieved from a study of regulatory T cells. The PCR used 52 TRBV and 13 TRBJ primers. Some clones are missing from TCRdb's copy, which holds only in-frame ones; the method was immunoSEQ multiplex PCR. The top ten hold more than 2% of the sample, which has tens of thousands of clones, approximately 91% seen once. This CDR3 spans 14 amino acids. From germline, CDR1 is SGHAT and CDR2 FQNNGV. V lost 1 base to trimming and J lost 4 bases, with 11 bases between them. Autoimmunity was present in every CD3G-deficient patient, worse in two. Overall study results and limits: Hydrophobic residues at CDR3 positions 6 and 7 were enriched in conventional CD4+ T cells of CD3G-deficient patients.

In regard to this clone: Its antigen is still unknown.

This sequence originates from a person aged 18-35 years with CD3G deficiency. Sequenced: conventional CD4+ T cells sorted from blood. V is TRBV11-2 and J is TRBJ2-7; D is ambiguous. CDR3 sequence (DNA): TGTGCCAGCAGCTTAGGGCCAGCATTTTACGAGCAGTACTTC. Translated, it gives CASSLGPAFYEQYF.